This T cell receptor (delta chain) came from a study of gamma-delta chains in newborns, infants, children. In the study overall: Polyclonal expansion of innate γδ T cells after birth follows microbial exposure.

This CDR3 has 21 residues. From germline, CDR1 is TSWWSYY and CDR2 QGS. TCRdb used CATT to re-call clones from the reads. The sample includes approximately 4,200 delta-chain clones, approximately 2% seen only once; the top ten take 14%. As for this clone: A far bigger clonotype differs at one base, so this is likely a read error. Other DNA sequences in this sample translate to the same CDR3.

The V gene is TRDV1, the J gene TRDJ1; the match to TRDD3 covers 12 bases. Sequencing was done on a sample of blood. This TCR was sampled from a child who was a newborn, infant or young child, either healthy, febrile or measles-vaccinated (not recorded which). CDR3 amino acids: CALGTPPSGRVLGDTTDKLIF. The DNA of the CDR3 is TGTGCTCTTGGGACACCACCCTCGGGTAGAGTACTGGGGGATACTACCGACAAACTCATCTTT.